Presented here are 10 T cell receptor beta chains from one specimen sequenced in a study of blood T cell repertoires in COVID-19 (dated by TCRdb to the early 2020s). The method was the immunoSEQ multiplex PCR assay. TCRdb holds this immuneACCESS table with in-frame rearrangements only. Some clones are missing; in checked studies, unresolved V genes explain under half, and the rest has no known cause. Counted in this sample were 180,000 or so clones; approximately 85% of them appeared once. Around 1.2% of the sample is in the top ten clones. Material for sequencing was peripheral blood. The receptors here all came from a man aged 60 to 75 who had recovered from COVID-19.

The rearrangement joins TRBV4-3 to TRBJ2-3; 14 positions agree with TRBD2. Germline lookup yields CDR1 LGHNA and CDR2 YSLEER. The junction had 6 bases not matched to a gene; V was cut back by 2 bases and J by 2 bases. CDR3 length equals 18 residues. CDR3 protein: CASSQTRLAGGYTDTQYF. CDR3 sequence (DNA): TGCGCCAGCAGCCAAACCAGACTAGCGGGGGGGTACACAGATACGCAGTATTTT.

The chain combines TRBV6-2 or TRBV6-3 with TRBJ2-5; possible D gene TRBD2, 6 bases. The CDR3 length is 14 residues. V was cut by 4 bases and J by 2 bases, with 11 bases left in between. Germline V gene sequence: CDR1 MNHEY, CDR2 SVGEGT. The CDR3 bases are TGTGCCAGCAGTTCCCGGGGGAATCAAGAGACCCAGTACTTC. This sequence encodes CASSSRGNQETQYF.

This clone has only one observation. The V call is TRBV10-3, the J call TRBJ1-5, with D tentatively TRBD1 (5 bases). Germline V gene lookup returns CDR1 ENHRY and CDR2 SYGVKD. There are 16 residues in the CDR3. The V end was cut by 0 bases, the J end by 0 bases, with 9 bases between. The CDR3 here is CAISESPGNSNQPQHF. The CDR3 DNA is TGTGCCATCAGTGAGTCCCCAGGGAATAGCAATCAGCCCCAGCATTTT.

This chain links TRBV6-5 with TRBJ2-7; D is possibly TRBD1 (5 bases). The CDR3 has 14 residues. Germline-derived CDR1 and CDR2 are MNHEY and SVGAGI. Trimming took off 7 bases at V and 5 bases at J, with 18 bases between the two ends. As DNA, the CDR3 is TGTGCCAGCACCCACTATAGGACAATGGACGAGCAGTACTTC. Residues: CASTHYRTMDEQYF.

The rearrangement joins TRBV11-2 to TRBJ1-1, with D possibly matching TRBD1 (5 bases). CDR1 and CDR2 (germline): SGHAT, FQNNGV. The V end lost 5 bases, the J end lost 5 bases, and 12 bases lay between the germline ends. The CDR3 is 13 amino acids. The CDR3 region is CASSLFKGTEAFF. The CDR3, as DNA: TGTGCCAGCAGCCTCTTTAAGGGGACTGAAGCTTTCTTT. The full variable domain, with the rest looked up from reference TRBV11-2 and TRBJ1-1, is EAGVAQSPRYKIIEKRQSVAFWCNPISGHATLYWYQQILGQGPKLLIQFQNNGVVDDSQLPKDRFSAERLKGVDSTLKIQPAKLEDSAVYLCASSLFKGTEAFFGQGTRLTVV.

This clone occurred a few times. J is TRBJ2-7 and V is TRBV5-1; 7 bases are a match to TRBD1. After removal of 1 base from V and 5 bases from J, the junction contained 9 bases not matched to a gene. The CDR3 runs 15 residues. Per germline, CDR1 SGHRS and CDR2 YFSETQ. In DNA form, the CDR3 reads TGCGCCAGCAGCTTGAGGACAGGTCTTGGGAACGAGCAGTACTTC. It codes for CASSLRTGLGNEQYF.

This chain joins TRBV5-1 and TRBJ1-4; no clear D gene. V gave up 0 bases and J gave up 6 bases, with 9 bases separating them. Germline CDR1 and CDR2: SGHRS and YFSETQ. The CDR3 is 14 residues long. The DNA for the CDR3 is TGCGCCAGCAGCTTGGGAGGTGAAGATGAAAAACTGTTTTTT. Encoded protein: CASSLGGEDEKLFF.

This chain uses TRBV5-1 with TRBJ1-3; no firm D call. CDR3 length equals 17 residues. CDR1 and CDR2 from the germline V gene are SGHRS and YFSETQ. V shed 0 bases and J shed 0 bases, with 13 bases lying between them. DNA for the CDR3: TGCGCCAGCAGCTTGGCTAGGCAGTCACTCTCTGGAAACACCATATATTTT. Translated: CASSLARQSLSGNTIYF. The full variable domain, completed using reference TRBV5-1 and TRBJ1-3, is KAGVTQTPRYLIKTRGQQVTLSCSPISGHRSVSWYQQTPGQGLQFLFEYFSETQRNKGNFPGRFSGRQFSNSRSEMNVSTLELGDSALYLCASSLARQSLSGNTIYFGEGSWLTVV.

This chain connects TRBV7-4 to TRBJ1-5, with TRBD1 as a possible D gene (5 bases). Trimming pared 7 bases from V and 0 bases from J, leaving 22 bases between. Germline V gives CDR1 SGHVT, CDR2 SQSDAQ. The CDR3 totals 18 residues. In nucleotides, the CDR3 is TGTGCCAGCAACCCCAATCGCGCAGGGTCGTGTAGCAATCAGCCCCAGCATTTT. It is translated as CASNPNRAGSCSNQPQHF.

The gene calls are TRBV6-2 or TRBV6-3 and TRBJ2-3; D not resolved. From germline, CDR1 is MNHEY and CDR2 SVGEGT. The CDR3 extends over 16 amino acids. Deletions cut 6 bases from V and 0 bases from J, with 16 bases between. The DNA for the CDR3 is TGTGCCAGCAGCCATCGTGAGAACCGGAGCACAGATACGCAGTATTTT. Residues: CASSHRENRSTDTQYF.